The clone carrying this TCR beta chain was seen more than once but under ten times. The antigen remains unidentified. For TCR beta, libraries came from iRepertoire HTBI primers and Arm-PCR of CDR3 regions. TCRdb re-derived calls from the multiplex PCR reads in MiXCR, one entry per CDR3 protein. The table lists 400,000 to 500,000 distinct CDR3 sequences, 15% of them singletons. Regarding time point: newly diagnosed GD, antithyroid drugs for less than 3 months. RNA isolated from PBMCs was used to make the TCR library. This sample stems from a study of regulatory T cells in long-lasting Graves disease. The germline CDR1 and CDR2 sequences are LNHDA and SQIVND (reference sequence). This CDR3 comprises 15 residues. After removal of 6 bases from V and 3 bases from J, the junction contained 5 bases not matched to a gene. Study conclusions and caveats: It was in persistent disease that TRBV28, TRBJ1-2 and TRBJ2-5 were favored.

The sample was also reused in another study, on T cells in Graves' hyperthyroidism and ophthalmopathy.

The chain links TRBV19 to TRBJ1-5; 10 nucleotides line up with TRBD1. This sequence was found in a woman aged 25 to 39 with Graves disease. The sample consisted of peripheral blood mononuclear cells (PBMCs), taken at new diagnosis, from a patient treated with antithyroid drugs. The CDR3 sequence is CASRMTGGHNQPQHF. In DNA, the CDR3 is TGTGCCAGTAGGATGACAGGGGGCCACAATCAGCCCCAGCATTTT.